The rows below give T cell receptor beta chains drawn from one sample of a study of TIL therapy for anti-PD-1-resistant metastatic lung cancer. Profiling relied on immunoSEQ multiplex PCR, and the TCRdb table lists in-frame clones only, not all of them. Of around 19,000 clones listed, approximately 83% are singletons. Specimen: blood, collected at baseline. The receptors originated from a person aged 25 to 80 with non-small cell lung cancer. The CDR3 runs from the conserved cysteine through the conserved F or W. Each record gives: CDR3 protein, CDR3 DNA, D gene, clone size, J gene, V gene. D genes are given only for firm matches. Rows may omit the clone size; those that give it use once, few, many or a size class.

CASSENRAVEAFF	TGTGCCAGCAGTGAAAATAGGGCAGTTGAAGCTTTCTTT	-	-	TRBJ1-1	TRBV6-1
CASSVADAGQFF	TGTGCCAGCAGCGTAGCTGACGCGGGGCAGTTCTTC	-	-	TRBJ2-1	TRBV9
CASSGATWTGPEEQYF	TGTGCCAGCAGCGGAGCCACCTGGACCGGCCCTGAGGAGCAGTACTTC	-	-	TRBJ2-7	TRBV9
CASSYLDEQFF	TGTGCCAGCAGTTACCTTGACGAGCAGTTCTTC	-	-	TRBJ2-1	TRBV6-5
CASSKQGDSYEQYF	TGTGCCAGCAGTAAACAGGGCGACTCCTACGAGCAGTACTTC	-	once	TRBJ2-7	TRBV27
CASSFGLAGGVQETQYF	TGTGCCAGCAGCTTTGGACTAGCGGGGGGCGTCCAAGAGACCCAGTACTTC	TRBD2	once	TRBJ2-5	TRBV11-2
CASSPGLTHNEQFF	TGCGCCAGCAGCCCAGGGTTAACTCACAATGAGCAGTTCTTC	-	-	TRBJ2-1	TRBV5-1
CASSEAPTGNTIYF	TGTGCCAGCAGTGAAGCCCCCACTGGAAACACCATATATTTT	-	few	TRBJ1-3	TRBV2
CARGTGGSYEQYF	TGTGCCAGGGGCACAGGGGGATCCTACGAGCAGTACTTC	TRBD1	-	TRBJ2-7	TRBV19
CASSLSLDGQYEQYF	TGTGCCAGCAGTTTATCTCTAGATGGACAGTACGAGCAGTACTTC	-	-	TRBJ2-7	TRBV28
CASSPTPGFSNQPQHF	TGTGCCAGCAGTCCCACGCCCGGGTTTAGCAATCAGCCCCAGCATTTT	-	-	TRBJ1-5	TRBV27
CASSLAKGAASNQPQHF	TGTGCCAGCAGCTTGGCCAAGGGGGCGGCGAGCAATCAGCCCCAGCATTTT	TRBD1	-	TRBJ1-5	TRBV5-6
CAWSKGANQPQHF	TGTGCCTGGAGTAAAGGAGCCAATCAGCCCCAGCATTTT	-	few	TRBJ1-5	TRBV30
CASSTQGGLNTEAFF	TGTGCCAGTAGTACCCAAGGGGGCTTGAACACTGAAGCTTTCTTT	TRBD1	-	TRBJ1-1	TRBV19
CASSPAGVGSGANVLTF	TGTGCCAGCAGCCCAGCTGGCGTGGGGTCGGGGGCCAACGTCCTGACTTTC	-	-	TRBJ2-6	TRBV4-2
CASSEYGRGRGYTF	TGTGCCAGCAGTGAATACGGCAGGGGGCGCGGCTACACCTTC	TRBD1	-	TRBJ1-2	TRBV6-1
CASSKTATNSGANVLTF	TGTGCCAGCAGTAAGACTGCCACGAACTCTGGGGCCAACGTCCTGACTTTC	-	-	TRBJ2-6	TRBV27
CASSLLDRSEKLFF	TGTGCCAGCAGTTTGTTGGACAGGAGTGAAAAACTGTTTTTT	TRBD1	once	TRBJ1-4	TRBV28
CASSLGTEAYNEQFF	TGCGCCAGCAGCTTGGGGACCGAGGCTTACAATGAGCAGTTCTTC	-	-	TRBJ2-1	TRBV5-1
CASSLFGAGQVNYGYTF	TGTGCCAGCAGTTTATTTGGTGCGGGACAGGTTAACTATGGCTACACCTTC	TRBD1	-	TRBJ1-2	TRBV27
CASSPTGGIKPQHF	TGTGCCAGCAGCCCAACAGGGGGTATCAAGCCCCAGCATTTT	TRBD1	-	TRBJ1-5	TRBV28
CASSTVTEAFF	TGTGCCAGCAGTACGGTCACTGAAGCTTTCTTT	-	-	TRBJ1-1	TRBV28
CASSLGSTPRETQYF	TGCGCCAGCAGCTTGGGCAGTACCCCGAGGGAGACCCAGTACTTC	-	once	TRBJ2-5	TRBV5-1
CASSQYPYLAGADTQYF	TGTGCCAGCAGCCAATACCCTTATCTAGCGGGAGCAGATACGCAGTATTTT	TRBD2	-	TRBJ2-3	TRBV14
CASSPRQAGWTDTQYF	TGCGCCAGCAGCCCCCGCCAAGCGGGTTGGACAGATACGCAGTATTTT	-	-	TRBJ2-3	TRBV5-1
CASSSTTSETQYF	TGTGCCAGCAGTTCCACCACTTCAGAGACCCAGTACTTC	-	-	TRBJ2-5	TRBV6-5
CASSQMANTEAFF	TGTGCCAGCAGCCAAATGGCGAACACTGAAGCTTTCTTT	-	-	TRBJ1-1	TRBV14
CASSFGLAGAYEQYF	TGTGCCAGCAGCTTCGGGCTAGCGGGGGCCTACGAGCAGTACTTC	TRBD2	-	TRBJ2-7	TRBV7-2
CASSQGTLAGAWDEQFF	TGCGCCAGCAGCCAAGGGACTCTAGCGGGAGCCTGGGATGAGCAGTTCTTC	TRBD2	-	TRBJ2-1	TRBV4-3
CASSYSSGSATEAFF	TGTGCCAGCAGTTACTCGTCGGGTTCGGCCACTGAAGCTTTCTTT	-	-	TRBJ1-1	TRBV6-5
CASSLEVTGNTIYF	TGCGCCAGCAGCTTGGAAGTGACTGGAAACACCATATATTTT	-	-	TRBJ1-3	TRBV5-1